A selection of T cell receptor beta chains follows, all from one sample in a study of graft-versus-host responses after intestinal transplantation. Their specific antigens are unknown. The repertoire was sequenced with immunoSEQ multiplex PCR; TCRdb's copy has only in-frame clones and lacks some. Of 130,000 or so clones in the sample, around 94% are singletons; the top ten hold around 0.15%. Sequenced material: unstimulated CD4+ T cells sorted from spleen or lymph node cells, taken before intestinal transplant. The source is a human donor who received an intestinal transplant. The CDR3 runs from the conserved cysteine through the conserved F or W. Fields, in order: clone size, V gene, J gene, CDR3 length, D gene, CDR3 protein, CDR3 DNA. D genes are given only for firm matches. Size values are once, few and many counts, or a class for expanded clones, and some rows have none.

>NA|TRBV30|TRBJ1-1|13|TRBD1
CAWSVKGATEAFF
TGTGCCTGGAGTGTGAAGGGGGCCACTGAAGCTTTCTTT
>NA|TRBV6-1|TRBJ1-5|15|NA
CASRGRQAYNQPQHF
TGTGCCAGCAGGGGAAGACAGGCGTACAATCAGCCCCAGCATTTT
>NA|TRBV2|TRBJ2-7|14|NA
CASSTPGGSQEQYF
TGTGCCAGCAGCACTCCGGGCGGATCACAGGAGCAGTACTTC
>NA|TRBV4-2|TRBJ2-3|14|NA
CASSQGMGTDTQYF
TGTGCCAGCAGCCAAGGGATGGGAACAGATACGCAGTATTTT
>NA|TRBV7-2|TRBJ2-5|14|TRBD2
CASSLRRGEETQYF
TGTGCCAGCAGCTTGCGGCGGGGGGAAGAGACCCAGTACTTC
>NA|TRBV7-2|TRBJ2-3|14|NA
CASSLAVLLDTQYF
TGTGCCAGCAGCTTAGCGGTGTTATTAGATACACAGTATTTT
>NA|TRBV7-9|TRBJ1-3|16|TRBD1
CASSLARTGGGNTIYF
TGTGCCAGCAGCTTAGCCCGGACAGGGGGTGGAAACACCATATATTTT
>NA|TRBV6-1|TRBJ2-4|13|TRBD1
CASGQGPKNIQYF
TGTGCCAGCGGACAGGGGCCCAAAAACATTCAGTACTTC
>once|TRBV7-9|TRBJ2-5|17|TRBD2
CASSLGGTSGEFETQYF
TGTGCCAGCAGCTTAGGGGGGACTAGCGGGGAATTTGAGACCCAGTACTTC
>NA|TRBV14|TRBJ1-5|14|NA
CASSRAGPNQPQHF
TGTGCCAGCAGCCGGGCAGGCCCCAATCAGCCCCAGCATTTT
>NA|TRBV11-3|TRBJ1-2|14|NA
CASSLDRGANGYTF
TGTGCCAGCAGCTTAGATCGAGGGGCTAACGGCTACACCTTC
>NA|TRBV11-2|TRBJ2-7|15|NA
CASSPDRQTIYEQYF
TGTGCCAGCAGCCCGGACAGACAGACGATTTACGAGCAGTACTTC
>NA|TRBV9|TRBJ2-5|13|TRBD1
CASTDRVHCTQYF
TGTGCCAGCACCGACAGGGTTCATTGTACCCAGTACTTC
>NA|TRBV7-2|TRBJ1-3|16|NA
CASSLWEGSSGNTIYF
TGTGCCAGCAGCTTATGGGAAGGGAGCTCTGGAAACACCATATATTTT
>NA|TRBV5-4|TRBJ1-1|12|NA
CASSPTGNEAFF
TGTGCCAGCAGCCCCACAGGGAACGAAGCTTTCTTT
>NA|TRBV4-1|TRBJ2-1|15|NA
CASSQTYRAPSRQFF
TGCGCCAGCAGCCAAACCTACCGGGCCCCTTCTCGGCAGTTCTTC
>NA|TRBV18|TRBJ2-5|14|NA
CASSPRGMWETQYF
TGTGCCAGCTCACCACGGGGAATGTGGGAGACCCAGTACTTC
>NA|TRBV5-1|TRBJ2-1|19|TRBD2
CASSGTLGTSGGSYNEQFF
TGCGCCAGCAGCGGAACACTCGGGACTAGCGGGGGGTCCTACAATGAGCAGTTCTTC
>NA|TRBV4-1|TRBJ2-1|17|NA
CASSQIRDPTSYNEQFF
TGCGCCAGCAGCCAGATCCGGGACCCCACCTCCTACAATGAGCAGTTCTTC
>NA|TRBV5-1|TRBJ2-7|15|NA
CASSFTFTRGYEQYF
TGCGCCAGCAGCTTCACCTTTACCCGGGGCTACGAGCAGTACTTC
>NA|TRBV29-1|TRBJ2-5|10|NA
CSAYEETQYF
TGCAGCGCTTACGAAGAGACCCAGTACTTC
>NA|TRBV5-1|TRBJ2-5|19|TRBD2
CASSRRGAGGPGSQETQYF
TGCGCCAGCAGCCGGAGGGGAGCGGGGGGGCCGGGCTCCCAAGAGACCCAGTACTTC
>NA|TRBV10-3|TRBJ1-3|17|NA
CAISPLDQGDSGNTIYF
TGTGCCATCAGTCCACTTGACCAGGGAGACTCTGGAAACACCATATATTTT
>NA|TRBV7-9|TRBJ2-7|16|NA
CASSLGNRKEVYEQYF
TGTGCCAGCAGCTTAGGAAACAGGAAAGAGGTCTACGAGCAGTACTTC
>NA|TRBV27|TRBJ1-5|15|TRBD1
CASSFGDRVGQPQHF
TGTGCCAGCAGCTTCGGAGACAGGGTAGGACAGCCCCAGCATTTT
>NA|TRBV11-3|TRBJ2-2|13|NA
CASSSGTPGELFF
TGTGCCAGCAGCTCCGGGACTCCCGGGGAGCTGTTTTTT
>NA|TRBV11-3|TRBJ2-2|15|NA
CASSGRGGTTGELFF
TGTGCCAGCAGCGGGAGAGGGGGTACGACCGGGGAGCTGTTTTTT
>NA|TRBV19|TRBJ1-2|13|NA
CASSLRAPYGYTF
TGTGCCAGTAGTCTTCGGGCCCCGTATGGCTACACCTTC
>NA|TRBV5-1|TRBJ2-1|16|TRBD2
CASSLVSGGDYNEQFF
TGCGCCAGCAGCTTGGTTAGCGGGGGAGACTACAATGAGCAGTTCTTC
>NA|TRBV9|TRBJ1-5|13|NA
CASSVALDQPQHF
TGTGCCAGCAGCGTAGCCCTTGATCAGCCCCAGCATTTT
>NA|TRBV27|TRBJ2-7|13|NA
CASRRTGSYEQYF
TGTGCCAGCAGACGGACGGGCTCCTACGAGCAGTACTTC
>NA|TRBV19|TRBJ1-2|18|TRBD1
CASSIKHRGPIANYGYTF
TGTGCCAGTAGTATCAAACACAGGGGGCCTATAGCTAACTATGGCTACACCTTC
>NA|TRBV5-1|TRBJ1-2|15|NA
CASSLGAGANYGYTF
TGCGCCAGCAGCTTGGGTGCAGGGGCGAACTATGGCTACACCTTC
>NA|TRBV6-6|TRBJ2-7|14|NA
CASSLKGTTYEQYF
TGTGCCAGCAGTTTGAAGGGGACCACCTACGAGCAGTACTTC
>few|TRBV5-4|TRBJ2-1|13|NA
CASSWPTGDEQFF
TGTGCCAGCAGCTGGCCTACCGGGGATGAGCAGTTCTTC
>NA|TRBV5-1|TRBJ2-1|13|NA
CASSLSSRNEQFF
TGCGCCAGCAGCTTGTCATCTAGGAATGAGCAGTTCTTC
>NA|TRBV7-2|TRBJ1-1|13|NA
CASSSELNTEAFF
TGTGCCAGCAGCTCGGAACTGAACACTGAAGCTTTCTTT
>NA|TRBV6-5|TRBJ1-5|14|NA
CASSDPGRGQPQHF
TGTGCCAGCAGTGATCCAGGGCGAGGGCAGCCCCAGCATTTT
>NA|TRBV15|TRBJ2-1|16|TRBD1
CATSRLPGQGLSEQFF
TGTGCCACCAGCAGACTCCCGGGACAGGGGCTTTCTGAGCAGTTCTTC
>NA|TRBV9|TRBJ2-2|14|NA
CASRRTENTGELFF
TGTGCCAGCAGACGGACAGAGAACACCGGGGAGCTGTTTTTT
>NA|TRBV5-1|TRBJ2-7|15|TRBD1
CASSIQGGSSYEQYF
TGCGCCAGCAGCATACAGGGGGGAAGCTCCTACGAGCAGTACTTC
>once|TRBV15|TRBJ1-5|14|NA
CATSGGPPYQPQHF
TGTGCCACCAGCGGGGGGCCCCCTTATCAGCCCCAGCATTTT
>NA|TRBV2|TRBJ1-1|15|TRBD1
CATTPDRVPGTEAFF
TGTGCCACTACCCCCGACAGGGTCCCGGGCACTGAAGCTTTCTTT
>NA|TRBV7-2|TRBJ2-1|14|NA
CASSLYGQGYEQFF
TGTGCCAGCAGCTTGTACGGGCAGGGTTATGAGCAGTTCTTC
>NA|TRBV18|TRBJ2-1|15|NA
CASSPGEGSYNEQFF
TGTGCCAGCTCACCAGGAGAAGGCTCCTACAATGAGCAGTTCTTC
>few|TRBV10-3|TRBJ1-4|16|NA
CAISEKSPGAGEKLFF
TGTGCCATCAGTGAGAAGTCCCCGGGGGCAGGTGAAAAACTGTTTTTT
>NA|TRBV5-1|TRBJ2-7|14|TRBD1
CASGRDRVSYEQYF
TGCGCCAGCGGCCGGGACAGGGTAAGCTACGAGCAGTACTTC
>NA|TRBV5-6|TRBJ2-7|14|TRBD1
CASSWDRDSILQYF
TGTGCCAGCAGCTGGGACAGGGACTCCATTTTGCAGTACTTC
>NA|TRBV6-1|TRBJ2-3|16|TRBD2
CASSGALAGRTDTQYF
TGTGCCAGCAGTGGGGCGCTAGCGGGGAGGACAGATACGCAGTATTTT